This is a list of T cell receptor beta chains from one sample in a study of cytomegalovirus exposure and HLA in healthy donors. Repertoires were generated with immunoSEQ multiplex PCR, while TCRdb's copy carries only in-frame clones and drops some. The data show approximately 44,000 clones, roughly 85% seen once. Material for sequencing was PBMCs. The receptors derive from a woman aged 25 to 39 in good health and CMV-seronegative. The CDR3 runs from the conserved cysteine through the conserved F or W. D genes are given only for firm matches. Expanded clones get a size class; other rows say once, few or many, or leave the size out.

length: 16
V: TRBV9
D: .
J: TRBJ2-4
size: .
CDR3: CASSVVRLDSFYIQYF
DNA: TGTGCCAGCAGCGTAGTACGCTTGGACAGTTTCTACATTCAGTACTTC

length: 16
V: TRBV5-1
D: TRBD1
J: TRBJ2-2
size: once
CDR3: CASSLDGQANTGELFF
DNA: TGCGCCAGCAGCTTGGACGGACAGGCGAACACCGGGGAGCTGTTTTTT

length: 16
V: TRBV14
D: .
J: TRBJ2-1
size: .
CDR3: CASSQDLGASYNEQFF
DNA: TGTGCCAGCAGCCAAGATTTGGGGGCGAGTTACAATGAGCAGTTCTTC

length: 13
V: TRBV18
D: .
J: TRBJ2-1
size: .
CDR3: CASSTGSYNEQFF
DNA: TGTGCCAGTTCGACAGGCTCCTACAATGAGCAGTTCTTC

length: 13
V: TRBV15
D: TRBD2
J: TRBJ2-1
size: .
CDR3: CATEWEGHNEQFF
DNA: TGTGCCACCGAGTGGGAGGGCCACAATGAGCAGTTCTTC

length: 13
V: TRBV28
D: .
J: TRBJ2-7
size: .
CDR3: CASSITIDYEQYF
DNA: TGTGCCAGCAGTATAACTATCGACTACGAGCAGTACTTC

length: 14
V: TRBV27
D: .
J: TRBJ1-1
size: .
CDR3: CASNLQGARSEAFF
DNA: TGTGCCAGCAACTTACAGGGCGCGAGATCAGAAGCTTTCTTT

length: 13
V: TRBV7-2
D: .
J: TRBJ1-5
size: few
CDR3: CASSSYWGQPQHF
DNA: TGTGCCAGCAGCTCCTATTGGGGCCAGCCCCAGCATTTT

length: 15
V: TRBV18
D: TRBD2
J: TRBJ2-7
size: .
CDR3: CASSPASGTLSEQYF
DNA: TGTGCCAGCTCACCGGCTAGCGGGACTCTAAGCGAGCAGTACTTC

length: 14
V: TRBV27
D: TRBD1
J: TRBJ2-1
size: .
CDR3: CASSWTGVYNEQFF
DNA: TGTGCCAGCAGTTGGACAGGGGTCTACAATGAGCAGTTCTTC

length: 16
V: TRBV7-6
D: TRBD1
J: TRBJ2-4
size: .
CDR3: CASSRDRALAKNIQYF
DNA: TGTGCCAGCAGCCGGGACAGGGCACTAGCCAAAAACATTCAGTACTTC

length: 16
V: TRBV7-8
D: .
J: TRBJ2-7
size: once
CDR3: CASSLFTRLSSYEQYF
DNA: TGTGCCAGCAGCTTGTTTACACGATTAAGCTCCTACGAGCAGTACTTC

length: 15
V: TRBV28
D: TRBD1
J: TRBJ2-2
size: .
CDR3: CASRTPGQGTGELFF
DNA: TGTGCCAGCCGAACTCCGGGACAGGGGACCGGGGAGCTGTTTTTT

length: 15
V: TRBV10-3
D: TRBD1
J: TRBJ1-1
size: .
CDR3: CAISTRTGSDTEAFF
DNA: TGTGCCATCAGCACACGGACAGGGTCGGACACTGAAGCTTTCTTT

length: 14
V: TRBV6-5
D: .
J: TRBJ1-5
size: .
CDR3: CASSLIQGNQPQHF
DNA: TGTGCCAGCAGTTTGATACAGGGCAATCAGCCCCAGCATTTT

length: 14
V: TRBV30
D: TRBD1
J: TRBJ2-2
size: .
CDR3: CALANTGDAGELFF
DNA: TGTGCCCTCGCGAATACAGGGGACGCCGGGGAGCTGTTTTTT

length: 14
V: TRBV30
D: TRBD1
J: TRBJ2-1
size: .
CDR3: CAGVRAGGDNEQFF
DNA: TGTGCCGGGGTCAGGGCAGGGGGAGACAATGAGCAGTTCTTC

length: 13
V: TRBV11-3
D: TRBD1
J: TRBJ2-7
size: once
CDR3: CASSSGTEYEQYF
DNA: TGTGCCAGCAGCTCGGGGACAGAGTACGAGCAGTACTTC

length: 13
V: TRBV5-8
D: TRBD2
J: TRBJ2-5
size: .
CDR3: CASSLKLAGLWYF
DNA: TGTGCCAGCAGCTTGAAACTAGCGGGCCTCTGGTACTTC

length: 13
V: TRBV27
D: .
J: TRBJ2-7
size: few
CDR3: CASSLDGPSEQYF
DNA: TGTGCCAGCAGTTTAGACGGCCCTAGTGAGCAGTACTTC

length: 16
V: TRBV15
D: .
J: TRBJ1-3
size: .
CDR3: CATSRGQPFSGNTIYF
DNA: TGTGCCACCAGCAGAGGACAGCCTTTCTCTGGAAACACCATATATTTT

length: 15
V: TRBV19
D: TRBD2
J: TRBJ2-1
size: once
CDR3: CASSLPSGSYNEQFF
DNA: TGTGCCAGTAGTCTCCCTAGCGGGAGCTACAATGAGCAGTTCTTC

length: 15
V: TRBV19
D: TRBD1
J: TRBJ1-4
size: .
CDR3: CASRPTGAVNEKLFF
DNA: TGTGCCAGTAGGCCAACAGGGGCCGTTAATGAAAAACTGTTTTTT

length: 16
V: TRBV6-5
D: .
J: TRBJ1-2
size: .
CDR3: CASSYSLRGLNYGYTF
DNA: TGTGCCAGCAGTTACTCGCTGCGGGGGCTGAACTATGGCTACACCTTC

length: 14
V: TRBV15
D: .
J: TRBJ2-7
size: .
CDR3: CATSRDPSSYEQYF
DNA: TGTGCCACCAGCAGAGATCCCAGCTCCTACGAGCAGTACTTC

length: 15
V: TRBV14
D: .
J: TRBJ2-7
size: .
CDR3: CASSPVGGFSYEQYF
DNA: TGTGCCAGCAGCCCCGTGGGAGGCTTCTCCTACGAGCAGTACTTC

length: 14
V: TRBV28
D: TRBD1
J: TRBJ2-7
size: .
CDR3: CASSLGTGAHEQYF
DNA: TGTGCCAGCAGTTTAGGGACAGGGGCACACGAGCAGTACTTC

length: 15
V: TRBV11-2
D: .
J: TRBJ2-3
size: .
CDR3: CASSLFGRATDTQYF
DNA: TGTGCCAGCAGCTTATTCGGCAGGGCCACAGATACGCAGTATTTT

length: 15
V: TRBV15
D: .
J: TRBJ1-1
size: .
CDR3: CATSPQGLLSTEAFF
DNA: TGTGCCACCAGCCCACAGGGCCTTCTGAGCACTGAAGCTTTCTTT

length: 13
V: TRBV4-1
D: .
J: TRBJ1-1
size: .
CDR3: CASSQVLNTEAFF
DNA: TGCGCCAGCAGCCAAGTCCTAAACACTGAAGCTTTCTTT

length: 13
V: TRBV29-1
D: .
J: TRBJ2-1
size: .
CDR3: CSSPGQSYNEQFF
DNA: TGCAGCTCCCCGGGTCAGTCCTACAATGAGCAGTTCTTC

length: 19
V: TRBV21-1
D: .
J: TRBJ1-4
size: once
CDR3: CASSKGKGGNFATNEKLFF
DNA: TGTGCCAGCAGCAAAGGAAAGGGAGGGAACTTTGCAACTAATGAAAAACTGTTTTTT

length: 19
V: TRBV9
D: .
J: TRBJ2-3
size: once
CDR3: CASSARQGVGSSSTDTQYF
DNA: TGTGCCAGCAGCGCGAGACAAGGGGTCGGTTCTTCTAGCACAGATACGCAGTATTTT

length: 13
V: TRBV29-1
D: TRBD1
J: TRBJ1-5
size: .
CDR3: CSVQQGSNQPQHF
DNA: TGCAGCGTGCAACAGGGGAGCAATCAGCCCCAGCATTTT

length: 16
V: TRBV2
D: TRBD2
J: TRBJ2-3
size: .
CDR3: CASRKTSGSFADTQYF
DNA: TGTGCCAGCAGGAAGACTAGCGGGAGTTTCGCAGATACGCAGTATTTT

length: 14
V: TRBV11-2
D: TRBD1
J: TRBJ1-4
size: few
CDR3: CASSLRQGLGKLFF
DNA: TGTGCCAGCAGCTTAAGACAGGGTTTGGGAAAACTGTTTTTT

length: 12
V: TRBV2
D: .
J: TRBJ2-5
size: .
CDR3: CASRGQRETQYF
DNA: TGTGCCAGCAGAGGACAGAGGGAGACCCAGTACTTC

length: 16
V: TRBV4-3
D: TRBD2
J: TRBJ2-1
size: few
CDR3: CASSQELADYYNEQFF
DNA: TGCGCCAGCAGCCAGGAACTAGCGGATTACTACAATGAGCAGTTCTTC

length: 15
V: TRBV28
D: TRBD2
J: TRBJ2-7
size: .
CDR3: CASTGGGFQSYEQYF
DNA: TGTGCCAGCACCGGCGGGGGATTCCAGTCCTACGAGCAGTACTTC

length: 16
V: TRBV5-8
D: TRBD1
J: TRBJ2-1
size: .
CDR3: CASSKNRGPSYNEQFF
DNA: TGTGCCAGCAGCAAGAACAGGGGGCCCTCCTACAATGAGCAGTTCTTC

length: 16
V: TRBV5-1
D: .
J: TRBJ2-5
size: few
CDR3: CASSLALRAGKETQYF
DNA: TGCGCCAGCAGCTTGGCCCTCAGGGCAGGGAAGGAGACCCAGTACTTC

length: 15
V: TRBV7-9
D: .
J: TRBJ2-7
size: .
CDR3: CASSLAAGRIAEQYF
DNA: TGTGCCAGCAGCTTAGCGGCCGGGAGAATCGCCGAGCAGTACTTC

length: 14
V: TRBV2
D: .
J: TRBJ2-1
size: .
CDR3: CASISGTSYNEQFF
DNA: TGTGCCAGCATTAGCGGAACCTCCTACAATGAGCAGTTCTTC

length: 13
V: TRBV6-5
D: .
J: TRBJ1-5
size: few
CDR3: CASRASGNQPQHF
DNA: TGTGCCAGCAGAGCAAGTGGCAATCAGCCCCAGCATTTT

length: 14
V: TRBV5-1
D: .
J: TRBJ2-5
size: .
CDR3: CASSFSGGQETQYF
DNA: TGCGCCAGCAGCTTTAGCGGAGGGCAAGAGACCCAGTACTTC

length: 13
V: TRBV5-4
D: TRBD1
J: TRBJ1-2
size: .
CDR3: CASSPRDREGYTF
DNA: TGTGCCAGCAGCCCCCGGGACAGGGAGGGCTACACCTTC

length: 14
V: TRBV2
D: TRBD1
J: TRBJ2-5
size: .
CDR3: CAIPQGVKPETQYF
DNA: TGTGCCATACCACAGGGGGTAAAACCAGAGACCCAGTACTTC

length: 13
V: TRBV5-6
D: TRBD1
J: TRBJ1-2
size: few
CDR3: CASRSDRAYGYTF
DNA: TGTGCCAGCAGATCCGACAGGGCCTATGGCTACACCTTC

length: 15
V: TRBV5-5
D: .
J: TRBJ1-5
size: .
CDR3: CASSPRASSNQPQHF
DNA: TGTGCCAGCAGCCCCCGCGCCTCGAGCAATCAGCCCCAGCATTTT

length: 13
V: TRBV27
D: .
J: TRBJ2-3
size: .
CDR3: CASSSLNQEGQYF
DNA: TGTGCCAGCAGTTCTCTAAACCAGGAGGGGCAGTATTTT